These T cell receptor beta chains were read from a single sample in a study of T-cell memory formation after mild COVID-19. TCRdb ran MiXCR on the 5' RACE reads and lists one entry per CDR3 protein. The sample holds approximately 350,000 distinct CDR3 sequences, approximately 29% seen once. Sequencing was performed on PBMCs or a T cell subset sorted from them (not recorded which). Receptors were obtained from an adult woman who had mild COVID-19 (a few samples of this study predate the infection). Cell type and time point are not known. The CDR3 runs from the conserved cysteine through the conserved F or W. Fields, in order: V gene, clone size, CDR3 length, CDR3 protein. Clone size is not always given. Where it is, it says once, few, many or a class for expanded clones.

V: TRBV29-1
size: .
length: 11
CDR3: CSVDGGSEQYF

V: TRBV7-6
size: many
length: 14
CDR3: CASSLSPGGNEQFF

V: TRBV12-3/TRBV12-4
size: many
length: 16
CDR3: CASSLKRPKDPYEQYF

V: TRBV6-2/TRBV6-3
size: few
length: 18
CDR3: CASIPAGTSGTFSYEQYF

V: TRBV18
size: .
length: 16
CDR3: CASSPRLGGASTEAFF

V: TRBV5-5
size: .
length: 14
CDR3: CASSFFGGQQPQHF

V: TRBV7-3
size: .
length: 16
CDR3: CASSLLGEAGTGELFF

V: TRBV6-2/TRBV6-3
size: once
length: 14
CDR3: CASSYRWGGETQYF

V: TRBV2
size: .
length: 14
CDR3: CASRGDRVNTEAFF

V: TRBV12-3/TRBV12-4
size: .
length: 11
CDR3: CASRQGNTQYF

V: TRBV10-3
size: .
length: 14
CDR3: CAISEGGRVTEAFF

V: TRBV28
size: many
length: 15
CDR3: CASSPRHPTNEKLFF

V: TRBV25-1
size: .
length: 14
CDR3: CASSEYSGLRGYTF

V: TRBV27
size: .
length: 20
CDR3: CASSLSPGTGGQSGANVLTF

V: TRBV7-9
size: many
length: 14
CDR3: CASSLAGMVAEAFF

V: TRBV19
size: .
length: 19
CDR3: CASSRGTGTGTSGANVLTF

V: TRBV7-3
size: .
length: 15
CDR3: CASSASGADYNEQFF

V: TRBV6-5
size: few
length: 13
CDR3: CASRSNPSYEQYF

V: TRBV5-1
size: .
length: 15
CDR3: CASRHGQEPQETQYF

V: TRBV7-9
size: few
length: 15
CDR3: CASSLDGGLSNEQFF

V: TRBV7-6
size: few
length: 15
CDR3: CASSLAQGVFYEQYF

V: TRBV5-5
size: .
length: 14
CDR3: CASSLGVENYGYTF

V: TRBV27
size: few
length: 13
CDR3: CASSMGGYGEQYF

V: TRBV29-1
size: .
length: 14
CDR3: CSATSGRIGNTQYF

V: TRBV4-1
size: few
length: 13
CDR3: CASSQVGADTQYF

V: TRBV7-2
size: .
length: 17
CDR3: CASSPVGTAHPNYGYTF

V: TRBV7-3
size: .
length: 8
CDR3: CASSLPCF

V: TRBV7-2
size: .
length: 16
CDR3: CASSLARRWANTEAFF

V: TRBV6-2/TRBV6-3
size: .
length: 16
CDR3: CASSTPTGRVNTEAFF

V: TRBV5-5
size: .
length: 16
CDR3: CASSEMTGGLGDTQYF

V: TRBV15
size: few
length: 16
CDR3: CATSRDEGHYGRKAFF

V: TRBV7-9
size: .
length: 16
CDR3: CASSLANRGSNQPQHF

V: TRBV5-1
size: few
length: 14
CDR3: CASSSTGAQETQYF

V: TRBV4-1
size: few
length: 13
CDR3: CASSQRGLNTQYF

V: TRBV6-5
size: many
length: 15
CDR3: CASSYAGIDVYEQFF

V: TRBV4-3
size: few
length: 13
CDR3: CASSRDRAHEQYF

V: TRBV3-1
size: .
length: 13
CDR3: CASSQHLKETQYF

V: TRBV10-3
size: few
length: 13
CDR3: CAISETQTYGYTF

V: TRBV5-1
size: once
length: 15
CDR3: CASSLGTGHNSPLHF

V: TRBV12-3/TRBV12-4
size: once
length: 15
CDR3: CASSNPGLANEILFF

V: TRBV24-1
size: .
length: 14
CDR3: CATSFGTGNQPQHF

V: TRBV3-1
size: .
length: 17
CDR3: CASSQDPRTSARETQYF

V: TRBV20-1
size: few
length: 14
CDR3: CSARETGPNTEAFF

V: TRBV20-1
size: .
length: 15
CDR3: CSARDMGGGLYEQYF

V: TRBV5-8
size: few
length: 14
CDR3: CASSPAGRWNEQYF

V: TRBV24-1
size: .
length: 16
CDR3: CATSDPWTARTGELFF

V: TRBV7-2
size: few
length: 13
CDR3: CASSLARGVRQNF

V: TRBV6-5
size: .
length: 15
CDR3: CASSYSGGENTEAFF

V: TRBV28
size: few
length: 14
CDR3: CASSLRSFNQPQHF

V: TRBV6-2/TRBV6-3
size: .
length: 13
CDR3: CASKNVPGDEQYF

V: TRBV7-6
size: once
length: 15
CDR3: CASSLALAAGNEQFF